This T cell receptor (beta chain) was identified during a study of early T cells in non-severe SARS-CoV-2 infection. Study in general: Whole-blood bulk RNA, unsorted, was sequenced, and chains were unpaired. Notes on the study in general: Anti-spike CD8 specificities were favored by VDJdb matching, whose results missed private and CD4 specificities.

Trimming cost V 7 bases and J 0 bases; bases outside gene matches: 3. This CDR3 is built from 14 residues. Unique molecular identifiers tagged individual cDNA molecules. TCRdb re-called the 5' RACE reads with MiXCR, one entry per CDR3 protein. The table shows approximately 50,000 distinct CDR3 sequences, with approximately 12% occurring only once. Regarding this clonotype: The target antigen is unknown.

This receptor was taken from an adult who was a healthcare worker with PCR-confirmed SARS-CoV-2 infection or an uninfected control (not recorded which). The gene calls are TRBV12-3 or TRBV12-4 and TRBJ1-1; 9 bases match TRBD1. Sequencing was carried out using whole blood. As DNA, the CDR3 is TGTGCCAGCACGGACAGGGGCCTGAACACTGAAGCTTTCTTT. Its protein is CASTDRGLNTEAFF.